The TCR beta chain under discussion was sequenced for a study of human T cells and chemical hapten exposure. Library preparation tagged each individual cDNA molecule with a unique molecular identifier. MiXCR was run by TCRdb on the RACE reads, yielding one entry per CDR3 protein. The sample carries roughly 380,000 distinct CDR3 sequences, roughly 4.8% recorded once. Trimming removed 5 bases from V and 0 bases from J, with 11 bases in between. This CDR3 region has 16 residues. CDR1 is MNHEY, CDR2 SVGEGT, per germline. Time point: patch test 1, 2 weeks after DPC sensitization. Treatment here: therapeutic diphenylcyclopropenone sensitization with weekly scalp DPC. This clonotype was seen at least ten times.

Sequences were derived from whole blood, sampled in connection with sensitization to the hapten diphenylcyclopropenone (DPC). The TCR comes from a woman aged 45-60 years with alopecia areata. Some clones in this sample may be carry-over from other donors' samples. This chain links TRBV6-2 or TRBV6-3 with TRBJ2-6; D call uncertain. CDR3 bases: TGTGCCAGCAGTGAGCCTAGAGACTCTGGGGCCAACGTCCTGACTTTC. The encoded protein is CASSEPRDSGANVLTF.